What follows are 32 T cell receptor beta chains derived from one specimen sequenced in a study of vaccination effects on CD4 cells after COVID-19. Antigen-specific CD4+ T cells were expanded (with viral peptide pools) by the ViraFEST assay ahead of sequencing. Cells that had been cultured for roughly eleven days were the source of isolated CD4+ T cells. Participants completed two doses of the BNT162b2 or mRNA-1273 vaccine. Profiled with immunoSEQ multiplex PCR; TCRdb holds only in-frame clones, not every one. The sample lists 15,000 to 20,000 clones, around 76% occurring once. Antigen specificity for these receptors is unknown. The sequenced sample was CD4+ T cells from PBMCs cultured with HCoV-NL63 spike peptides, obtained after COVID-19 vaccination. The receptors originated from a human donor who received a COVID-19 vaccine.

V gene TRBV29-1 combines with J gene TRBJ1-2; D perhaps matches TRBD1 (6 bases). The germline V gene has CDR1 SQVTM and CDR2 ANQGSEA. This CDR3 has 11 residues. V lost 5 bases and J lost 8, with 12 bases in between. CDR3 protein: CSVLDSRGYTF. The CDR3 DNA follows: TGCAGCGTTCTGGACAGCCGGGGCTACACCTTC.

This chain links TRBV6-5 with TRBJ1-5; no firm D call. The CDR3 runs to 13 residues. CDR1 MNHEY and CDR2 SVGAGI come from the germline V gene. The V gene lost 6 bases and the J gene lost 3 bases, with 9 bases spanning the gap. CDR3 region: CASSRRHNQPQHF. CDR3 in DNA: TGTGCCAGCAGCCGACGGCACAATCAGCCCCAGCATTTT.

This clone was detected only once. The chain joins TRBV12-3 or TRBV12-4 to TRBJ2-1; D is unresolved. This CDR3 is built from 11 residues. Trimming took 6 bases from V and 8 from J, leaving 8 bases between them. CDR3: CASRTFDEQFF. The CDR3 region has the DNA TGTGCCAGCAGGACATTCGATGAGCAGTTCTTC.

The V gene is TRBV4-1, the J gene TRBJ2-1, with D uncertain. CDR3 length: 14 amino acids. CDR1 and CDR2 from the germline V gene are MGHRA and YSYEKL. V was cut by 2 bases and J by 0 bases, with 5 bases left in between. The CDR3 DNA is TGCGCCAGCAGCCAAATCTCCTCCTACAATGAGCAGTTCTTC. This translates into CASSQISSYNEQFF.

This chain joins TRBV7-9 and TRBJ1-4; D might be TRBD1 (6 bases). Germline loops: CDR1 SEHNR, CDR2 FQNEAQ (reference sequence). This CDR3 has 15 amino acids. The V gene lost 5 bases and the J gene lost 4 bases, with 14 bases spanning the gap. Here the CDR3 DNA reads TGTGCCAGCAGCCCCTCGGGGGCCCGTAATGAAAAACTGTTTTTT. The encoded protein is CASSPSGARNEKLFF.

The chain is built from TRBV3-1 (or the pseudogene TRBV3-2) and TRBJ1-2; 10 bases map to TRBD1. Germline trimming cut 1 base from V and 8 bases from J; bases unmatched to any gene: 4. The germline CDR1 and CDR2 sequences are LGHDT and YNNKEL (reference sequence). CDR3 length: 14 residues. CDR3 region: CASSQGDRGQGYTF. In nucleotides, the CDR3 is TGTGCCAGCAGCCAAGGCGACAGGGGGCAAGGCTACACCTTC.

A single count supports this clone. The genes are TRBV7-9 and TRBJ2-1; 7 bases fit TRBD1. V shed 10 bases and J 4 bases; nucleotides not matched to a gene: 10. Germline values: CDR1 SEHNR, CDR2 FQNEAQ (reference sequence). The CDR3 runs 14 residues. The CDR3 reads CAIHRGPPYNEQFF. CDR3 bases: TGTGCCATCCACAGGGGCCCCCCTTACAATGAGCAGTTCTTC.

The rearrangement uses TRBV18 and TRBJ2-3; the D gene could be TRBD1 or TRBD2 (6 bases each). V dropped 6 bases and J dropped 0 bases, with 16 bases sitting between them. CDR1 is KGHSH, CDR2 LQKENI, per germline. The CDR3 has 16 amino acids. CDR3 in DNA: TGTGCCAGCTCTCCCCAGTGGGGGGCTAGCACAGATACGCAGTATTTT. Translated, it gives CASSPQWGASTDTQYF.

The V gene is TRBV7-8, the J gene TRBJ2-6, with D possibly being TRBD2 (5 bases). The CDR3 length is 18 residues. Germline lookup yields CDR1 SGHVS and CDR2 FQNEAQ. The germline V and J ends were trimmed by 3 bases and 4 bases, with 19 bases remaining between them. This chain's CDR3 is CASSFRGLEYSGANVLTF. The CDR3 coding sequence is TGTGCCAGCAGCTTCCGAGGGCTTGAGTACTCCGGGGCCAACGTCCTGACTTTC.

V and J are TRBV11-3 and TRBJ2-1, with D maybe TRBD2 (6 bases). With 7 bases removed from V and 7 bases from J, the gap between germline ends came to 14 bases. CDR1 is SGHNT, CDR2 YENEEA, per germline. The CDR3 covers 13 residues. The DNA of the CDR3 is TGTGCCAGCACCCGAGCGGGTGCGAATGAGCAGTTCTTC. Its translation is CASTRAGANEQFF.

V and J are TRBV27 and TRBJ2-3, with TRBD2 matching 14 bases. Losses at the gene ends were 7 bases for V and 7 bases for J; bases not matched to a gene: 16. The CDR3 has 18 amino acids. Looked up from germline, CDR1 is MNHEY and CDR2 is SMNVEV (reference sequence). CDR3 loop: CASTPSFRTSGRRNTQYF. In DNA, the CDR3 is TGTGCCAGCACCCCCTCATTCCGGACTAGCGGGAGGCGAAATACGCAGTATTTT.

This chain joins TRBV15 and TRBJ1-5; the match to TRBD1 covers 9 bases. The V gene's germline CDR1 is LNHNV and CDR2 YYDKDF (reference sequence). The CDR3 is 16 residues long. V was pared by 5 bases and J by 2 bases, with 7 bases of the junction left unmatched. CDR3 nucleotide sequence: TGTGCCACCAGCCCTCAGGACAGGGGAGGCAATCAGCCCCAGCATTTT. This codes for CATSPQDRGGNQPQHF.

This clone was picked up a small number of times. This chain connects TRBV6-5 to TRBJ2-2, with 8 nucleotides matching TRBD1. Germline V gene data show CDR1 as MNHEY and CDR2 as SVGAGI. With 4 bases clipped from V and 7 bases from J, the junction kept 8 bases outside the gene matches. The CDR3 sequence is 15 residues long. CDR3 DNA sequence: TGTGCCAGCAGTTTACGAGACAGGGGAATCGGGGAGCTGTTTTTT. Translated, it gives CASSLRDRGIGELFF.

This clone was seen a handful of times. V gene TRBV5-4 combines with J gene TRBJ2-2, with TRBD2 matching 12 bases. There are 16 residues in the CDR3. V lost 0 bases and J lost 7; bases outside the gene matches: 4. The germline CDR1 and CDR2 sequences are SGHNT and YYREEE (reference sequence). In DNA form, the CDR3 reads TGTGCCAGCAGCTTGGGACTAGCGGGAGAGGGCGGGGAGCTGTTTTTT. Translated: CASSLGLAGEGGELFF.

This clone showed up just once. This sequence joins TRBV29-1 and TRBJ1-1; tentatively, D is TRBD1 (5 bases). Germline CDR1 reads SQVTM; CDR2 reads ANQGSEA. CDR3 length: 14 amino acids. The ends were cut back, 0 bases at V and 6 bases at J, with 14 bases in the middle. The CDR3 coding sequence is TGCAGCGTTGAAGAGTTACGGGGGGGGGCTGAAGCTTTCTTT. Its protein is CSVEELRGGAEAFF.

This chain joins TRBV6-5 and TRBJ1-1; TRBD1 might be the D (5 bases). Trimming removed 2 bases at V and 7 bases at J, with 8 bases between. The CDR3 is made up of 12 amino acids. Germline values: CDR1 MNHEY, CDR2 SVGAGI. The CDR3 loop reads CASSYGDGEAFF. The CDR3 DNA reads TGTGCCAGCAGTTACGGGGACGGTGAAGCTTTCTTT.

V and J are TRBV2 and TRBJ1-1, with D unresolved. Germline V CDR1 and CDR2: SNHLY, FYNNEI. With 1 base removed from V and 2 bases from J, the gap between germline ends came to 5 bases. This CDR3 spans 13 amino acids. CDR3 sequence: CASSEDLNTEAFF. In nucleotides, the CDR3 is TGTGCCAGCAGTGAAGATCTTAACACTGAAGCTTTCTTT. The full variable domain, completed using reference TRBV2 and TRBJ1-1, is EPEVTQTPSHQVTQMGQEVILRCVPISNHLYFYWYRQILGQKVEFLVSFYNNEISEKSEIFDDQFSVERPDGSNFTLKIRSTKLEDSAMYFCASSEDLNTEAFFGQGTRLTVV.

The rearrangement links TRBV5-4 to TRBJ2-5; D is unresolved. Germline V gene lookup returns CDR1 SGHNT and CDR2 YYREEE (reference sequence). The CDR3 loop spans 14 amino acids. The ends were cut back, 0 bases at V and 1 base at J, with 7 bases in the middle. CDR3 residues: CASSLAGSQETQYF. In DNA form, the CDR3 reads TGTGCCAGCAGCTTGGCCGGGTCCCAAGAGACCCAGTACTTC.

This clone was counted a few times. The rearrangement links TRBV6-1 to TRBJ2-3; D is perhaps TRBD1 (6 bases). V was clipped by 3 bases and J by 4 bases, with 14 bases between them. CDR3 length equals 15 residues. Germline CDR1 reads MNHNS; CDR2 reads SASEGT. CDR3 residues: CASSDRGWGADTQYF. DNA for the CDR3: TGTGCCAGCAGTGACAGGGGTTGGGGTGCAGATACGCAGTATTTT.

The CDR3 bases are TGTGCCAGCAGTGACGGGATTGAGTCCGGGGAGCTGTTTTTT. The encoded protein is CASSDGIESGELFF. The rearrangement links TRBV6-4 to TRBJ2-2, with D unclear. The V end was cut by 2 bases, the J end by 6 bases, with 10 bases between. Looked up from germline, CDR1 is MRHNA and CDR2 is SNTAGT. This CDR3 region has 14 residues.

This chain joins TRBV18 and TRBJ2-7, with TRBD2 as a possible D gene (5 bases). The CDR3 totals 14 residues. Germline loops: CDR1 KGHSH, CDR2 LQKENI. V was cut by 4 bases and J by 2 bases, with 12 bases left in between. The CDR3 DNA reads as TGTGCCAGCTCACGGGCGGCGGGCACCTACGAGCAGTACTTC. It codes for CASSRAAGTYEQYF.

The genes are TRBV30 and TRBJ1-3; TRBD1 might be the D (5 bases). This CDR3 region has 14 residues. CDR1 is GTSNPN and CDR2 is SVGIG in the germline V gene (reference sequence). V was cut by 4 bases and J by 0 bases, with 10 bases left in between. CDR3 region: CAWTGGLSGNTIYF. CDR3 DNA sequence: TGTGCCTGGACGGGGGGACTCTCTGGAAACACCATATATTTT.

The chain is built from TRBV6-2 or TRBV6-3 and TRBJ2-2; TRBD2 matches 9 bases. This CDR3 comprises 17 residues. V was clipped by 6 bases and J by 1 base; unmatched bases: 9. CDR1 is MNHEY, CDR2 SVGEGT, per germline. The CDR3 loop is CASSPILAGLNTGELFF. DNA for the CDR3: TGTGCCAGCAGCCCTATACTAGCGGGTCTGAACACCGGGGAGCTGTTTTTT.

V is TRBV6-5 and J is TRBJ1-3; D is ambiguous. The V gene's germline CDR1 is MNHEY and CDR2 SVGAGI. Trimming took 4 bases from V and 1 from J, leaving 11 bases between them. CDR3 length equals 15 residues. CDR3 protein: CASSSDGRSGNTIYF. The DNA of the CDR3 is TGTGCCAGCAGTTCGGACGGCCGTTCTGGAAACACCATATATTTT.

The chain joins TRBV6-4 to TRBJ2-3, with no clear D. This CDR3 has 14 residues. The ends were cut back, 6 bases at V and 1 base at J, with 11 bases in the middle. Germline-derived CDR1 and CDR2 are MRHNA and SNTAGT. The CDR3 nucleotides read TGTGCCAGCAGCGCTACATCGGGCACAGATACGCAGTATTTT. This codes for CASSATSGTDTQYF.

The chain couples TRBV7-8 to TRBJ1-3; no firm D call. Per the germline V gene, CDR1 is SGHVS and CDR2 is FQNEAQ. The CDR3 is made up of 18 amino acids. Trimming removed 1 base from V and 0 bases from J, with 16 bases in between. The CDR3 region has the DNA TGTGCCAGCAGCTTAGAAAGGGAGACACGGATCTCTGGAAACACCATATATTTT. Protein product: CASSLERETRISGNTIYF.

The gene calls are TRBV11-2 and TRBJ2-4; D not resolved. This CDR3 has 14 amino acids. Trimming removed 2 bases at V and 11 bases at J, with 16 bases between. Per the germline V gene, CDR1 is SGHAT and CDR2 is FQNNGV. The CDR3 protein is CASSLRVPTPVQYF. The DNA for the CDR3 is TGTGCCAGCAGCTTACGAGTCCCCACCCCCGTTCAGTACTTC. The complete variable domain, with remaining parts taken from reference TRBV11-2 and TRBJ2-4, reads EAGVAQSPRYKIIEKRQSVAFWCNPISGHATLYWYQQILGQGPKLLIQFQNNGVVDDSQLPKDRFSAERLKGVDSTLKIQPAKLEDSAVYLCASSLRVPTPVQYFGAGTRLSVL.

Here the CDR3 DNA reads TGCGCCAGCAGCTTGCTAGGGGACGGAACTAATGAAAAACTGTTTTTT. This sequence encodes CASSLLGDGTNEKLFF. The chain links TRBV5-1 to TRBJ1-4, with D possibly TRBD1 on 5 matching bases. Trimming shortened V by 1 base and J by 1 base, and 11 bases separated the two germline ends. The CDR3 covers 16 residues. The germline CDR1 and CDR2 sequences are SGHRS and YFSETQ.

The V gene is TRBV28, the J gene TRBJ2-1; maybe TRBD2 (5 bases). Germline values: CDR1 MDHEN, CDR2 SYDVKM. V was pared by 6 bases and J by 2 bases, with 17 bases between. The CDR3 has 16 amino acids. CDR3 amino acids: CASRVTRERAYNEQFF. The DNA for the CDR3 is TGTGCCAGCAGGGTTACTAGAGAACGGGCCTACAATGAGCAGTTCTTC. The whole variable domain, filled in from reference TRBV28 and TRBJ2-1, reads DVKVTQSSRYLVKRTGEKVFLECVQDMDHENMFWYRQDPGLGLRLIYFSYDVKMKEKGDIPEGYSVSREKKERFSLILESASTNQTSMYLCASRVTRERAYNEQFFGPGTRLTVL.

The chain is built from TRBV25-1 and TRBJ2-7; D is ambiguous. In germline, CDR1 is MGHDK, CDR2 SYGVNS. The CDR3 is 11 amino acids. V was cut by 5 bases and J by 4 bases, with 6 bases left in between. CDR3 amino acids: CASSQYYEQYF. For the CDR3, the DNA is TGTGCCAGCAGTCAGTATTACGAGCAGTACTTC.

This clone was detected only a few times. The chain couples TRBV28 to TRBJ1-6; TRBD1 is a possible D gene (6 bases). Per germline, CDR1 MDHEN and CDR2 SYDVKM. The CDR3 runs 15 residues. Trimming took off 8 bases at V and 7 bases at J, with 18 bases between the two ends. This CDR3 is CASSLPGVQNSPLHF. As DNA, the CDR3 is TGTGCCAGCTCCCTTCCAGGGGTCCAAAATTCACCCCTCCACTTT.

The chain uses TRBV3-1 (or the pseudogene TRBV3-2) and TRBJ1-2; TRBD1 aligns across 9 bases. Germline CDR1 and CDR2: LGHDT and YNNKEL (reference sequence). The CDR3 sequence is 14 residues long. Trimming removed 0 bases from V and 8 bases from J; junction bases left unmatched: 4. The chain's CDR3 is CASSQDPTGGGYTF. The DNA for the CDR3 is TGTGCCAGCAGCCAAGATCCGACAGGGGGGGGCTACACCTTC.